The source of this T cell receptor beta chain is a study of Ad26.COV2.S vaccination and SARS-CoV-2 variants. Study overall: Once or twice, 56 days apart, Ad26.COV2.S was delivered intramuscularly.

Treatment described: about 20 received Ad26.COV2.S at low or high dose, single or two shots; roughly five received placebo; per-sample allocation not given. The samples date from day 63 after the first vaccine or placebo injection. Ad26.COV2.S expressed prefusion-stabilized spike from the original Wuhan strain. Using immunoSEQ multiplex PCR, the repertoire was profiled, and TCRdb retains in-frame clones only, with some absent. The table lists 200,000 to 300,000 clones, approximately 88% of them singletons, with approximately 12% in the top ten. With respect to this clone: Its antigen is not identified.

Points from the study as a whole: Reported post-vaccination CD8+ and CD4+ T cell responses to spike showed substantial breadth.

Specimen: peripheral blood, collected in a trial of Ad26.COV2.S vaccine versus placebo. The clonotype comes from a person aged 18-60 years who received the Ad26.COV2.S COVID-19 vaccine or a placebo.

The CDR3 bases are TGTGCCAGCGGGGGGACTAGCGGCCTCAATGAGCAGTTCTTC. Its translation is CASGGTSGLNEQFF. The chain couples TRBV9 to TRBJ2-1, with TRBD2 identical over 11 bases. Per germline, CDR1 SGDLS and CDR2 YYNGEE. J was trimmed by 6 bases and V by 7 bases; bases with no gene match: 6. This CDR3 region has 14 residues.